These 2 T cell receptor beta chains originate from one sample sequenced in a study of radiation and T cells in renal cell carcinoma. Profiling relied on immunoSEQ multiplex PCR, and the TCRdb table lists in-frame clones only, not all of them. The sample records 140,000 to 150,000 clones, about 85% being singletons. This sample's time point: baseline pretreatment blood. Treatment defined: 15 Gy SBRT to primary tumor, nephrectomy 4 weeks later. Sequencing used blood, obtained from a patient whose treatment included radiotherapy and nephrectomy. The origin of the receptors is a woman aged 70-85 years with renal cell carcinoma.

The V call is TRBV28, the J call TRBJ1-6; D unresolved. This CDR3 region has 14 residues. CDR1 is MDHEN, CDR2 SYDVKM, per germline. V shed 8 bases and J shed 7 bases, with 15 bases lying between them. The chain's CDR3 is CASALGFGNSPLHF. DNA for the CDR3: TGTGCCAGCGCCCTGGGTTTCGGGAATTCACCCCTCCACTTT.

CDR3 nucleotides: TGTGCCAGCAGCGTAGGGACAGGGTGGCTGAACACTGAAGCTTTCTTT. This encodes CASSVGTGWLNTEAFF. The J gene is TRBJ1-1, the V gene TRBV9; 8 positions match TRBD1. V shed 0 bases and J 0 bases; nucleotides not matched to a gene: 4. The CDR3 is 16 amino acids. Germline CDR1 is SGDLS and CDR2 is YYNGEE.